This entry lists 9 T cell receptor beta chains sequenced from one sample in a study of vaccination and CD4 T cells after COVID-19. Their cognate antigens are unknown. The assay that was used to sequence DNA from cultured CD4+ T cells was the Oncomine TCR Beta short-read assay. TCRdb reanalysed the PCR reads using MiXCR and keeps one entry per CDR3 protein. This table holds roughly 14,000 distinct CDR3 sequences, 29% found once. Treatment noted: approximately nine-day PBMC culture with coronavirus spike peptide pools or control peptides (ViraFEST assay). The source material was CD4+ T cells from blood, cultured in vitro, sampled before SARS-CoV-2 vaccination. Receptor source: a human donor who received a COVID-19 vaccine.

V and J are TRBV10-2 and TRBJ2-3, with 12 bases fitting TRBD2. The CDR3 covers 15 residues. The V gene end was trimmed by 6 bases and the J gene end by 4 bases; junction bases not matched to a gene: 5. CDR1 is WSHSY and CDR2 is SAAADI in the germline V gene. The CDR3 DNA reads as TGCGCCAGCAGACCTAGCGGGGGGGCCCCAGATACGCAGTATTTT. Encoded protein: CASRPSGGAPDTQYF.

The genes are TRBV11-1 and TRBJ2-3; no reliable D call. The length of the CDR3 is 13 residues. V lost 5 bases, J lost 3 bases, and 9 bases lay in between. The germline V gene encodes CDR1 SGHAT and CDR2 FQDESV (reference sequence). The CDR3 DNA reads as TGTGCCAGCAGCATTGACGGTACAGATACGCAGTATTTT. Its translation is CASSIDGTDTQYF.

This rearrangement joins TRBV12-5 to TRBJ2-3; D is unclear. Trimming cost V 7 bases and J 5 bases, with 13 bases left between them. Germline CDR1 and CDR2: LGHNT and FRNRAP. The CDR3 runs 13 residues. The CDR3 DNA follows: TGTGCTAGTGTAGTATCAGAGGAAGATACGCAGTATTTT. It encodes CASVVSEEDTQYF.

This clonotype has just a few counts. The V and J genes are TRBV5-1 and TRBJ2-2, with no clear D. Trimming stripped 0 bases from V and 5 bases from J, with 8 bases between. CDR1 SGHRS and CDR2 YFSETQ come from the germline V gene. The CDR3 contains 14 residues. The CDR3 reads CASSLVPGTGELFF. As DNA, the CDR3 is TGCGCCAGCAGCTTGGTACCAGGAACCGGGGAGCTGTTTTTT.

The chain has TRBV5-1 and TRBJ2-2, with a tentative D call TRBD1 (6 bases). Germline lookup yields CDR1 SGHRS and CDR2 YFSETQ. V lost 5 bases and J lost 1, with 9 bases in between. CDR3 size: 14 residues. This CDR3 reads CASRDSLNTGELFF. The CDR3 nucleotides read TGCGCCAGCAGGGACAGCTTGAACACCGGGGAGCTGTTTTTT.

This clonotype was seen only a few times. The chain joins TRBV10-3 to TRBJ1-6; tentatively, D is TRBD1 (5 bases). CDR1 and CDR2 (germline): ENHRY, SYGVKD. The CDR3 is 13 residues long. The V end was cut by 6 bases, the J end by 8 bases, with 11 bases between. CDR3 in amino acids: CAIRTGLDSPLHF. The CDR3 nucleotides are TGTGCCATCAGGACGGGACTGGATTCACCCCTCCACTTT.

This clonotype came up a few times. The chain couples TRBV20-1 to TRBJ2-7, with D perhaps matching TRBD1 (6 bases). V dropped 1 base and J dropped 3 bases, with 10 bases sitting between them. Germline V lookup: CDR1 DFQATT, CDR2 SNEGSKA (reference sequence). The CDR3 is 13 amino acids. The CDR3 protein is CSARGLQGYEQYF. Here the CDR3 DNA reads TGCAGTGCTAGAGGATTACAGGGCTACGAGCAGTACTTC.

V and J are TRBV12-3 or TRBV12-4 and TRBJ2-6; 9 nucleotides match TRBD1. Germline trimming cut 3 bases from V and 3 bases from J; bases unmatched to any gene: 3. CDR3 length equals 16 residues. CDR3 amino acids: CASSFTGGGGANVLTF. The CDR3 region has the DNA TGTGCCAGCAGTTTCACAGGGGGCGGTGGGGCCAACGTCCTGACTTTC.

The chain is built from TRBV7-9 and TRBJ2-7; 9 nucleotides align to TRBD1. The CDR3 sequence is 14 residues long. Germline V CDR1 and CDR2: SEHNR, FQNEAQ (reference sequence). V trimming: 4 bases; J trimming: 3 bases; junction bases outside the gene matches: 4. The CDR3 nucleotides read TGTGCCAGCAGCTCTGGGACAGGGAACTACGAGCAGTACTTC. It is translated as CASSSGTGNYEQYF. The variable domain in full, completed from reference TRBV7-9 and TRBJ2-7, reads DTGVSQNPRHKITKRGQNVTFRCDPISEHNRLYWYRQTLGQGPEFLTYFQNEAQLEKSRLLSDRFSAERPKGSFSTLEIQRTEQGDSAMYLCASSSGTGNYEQYFGPGTRLTVT.